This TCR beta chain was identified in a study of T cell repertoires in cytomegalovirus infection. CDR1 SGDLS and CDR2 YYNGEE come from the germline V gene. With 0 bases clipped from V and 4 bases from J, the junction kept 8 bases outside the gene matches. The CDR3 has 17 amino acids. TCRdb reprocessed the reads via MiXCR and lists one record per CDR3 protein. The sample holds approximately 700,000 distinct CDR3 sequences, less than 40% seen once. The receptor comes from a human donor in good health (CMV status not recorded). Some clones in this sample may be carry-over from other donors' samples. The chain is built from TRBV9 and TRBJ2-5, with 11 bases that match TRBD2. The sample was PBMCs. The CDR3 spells CASSVGVITSGGETQYF. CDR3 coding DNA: TGTGCCAGCAGCGTAGGGGTCATAACTAGCGGGGGAGAGACCCAGTACTTC.